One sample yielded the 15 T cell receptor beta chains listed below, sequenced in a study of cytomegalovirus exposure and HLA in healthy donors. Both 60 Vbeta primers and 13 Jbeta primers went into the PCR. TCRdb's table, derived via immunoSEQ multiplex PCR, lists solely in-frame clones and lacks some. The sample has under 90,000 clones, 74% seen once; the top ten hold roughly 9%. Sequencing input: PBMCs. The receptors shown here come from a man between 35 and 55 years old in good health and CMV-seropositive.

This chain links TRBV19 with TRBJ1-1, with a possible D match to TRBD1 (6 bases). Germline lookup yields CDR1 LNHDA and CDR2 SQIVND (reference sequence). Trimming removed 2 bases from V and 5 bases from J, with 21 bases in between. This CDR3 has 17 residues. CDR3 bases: TGTGCCAGTAGTATACCCCCTCCAGCAGGGGTGGGAACTGAAGCTTTCTTT. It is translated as CASSIPPPAGVGTEAFF.

The CDR3: CASSLQGVEQYF. The CDR3 DNA follows: TGTGCCAGCAGCCTACAGGGGGTCGAGCAGTACTTC. V and J are TRBV7-9 and TRBJ2-7; TRBD1 matches 8 bases. Unmatched junction bases numbered 3, after V lost 5 bases and J lost 6 bases. This CDR3 is 12 amino acids long. Germline loops: CDR1 SEHNR, CDR2 FQNEAQ (reference sequence).

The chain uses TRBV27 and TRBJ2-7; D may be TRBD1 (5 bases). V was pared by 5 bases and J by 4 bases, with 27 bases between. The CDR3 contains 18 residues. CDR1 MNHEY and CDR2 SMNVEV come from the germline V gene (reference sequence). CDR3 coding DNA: TGTGCCAGCAGTCACGACAGCCAAGCCTCTACAACTTGGTACGAGCAGTACTTC. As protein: CASSHDSQASTTWYEQYF.

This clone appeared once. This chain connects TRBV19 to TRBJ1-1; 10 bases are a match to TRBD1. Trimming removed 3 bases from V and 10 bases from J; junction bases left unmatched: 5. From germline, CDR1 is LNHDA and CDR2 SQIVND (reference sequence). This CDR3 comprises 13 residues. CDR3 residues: CASSIDRGRGAFF. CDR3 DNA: TGTGCCAGTAGTATCGACAGGGGGCGGGGAGCTTTCTTT.

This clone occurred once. Written as DNA, the CDR3 is TGTGCCAGCAGCCCGGGACTTACCTTAACAGATACGCAGTATTTT. Its protein is CASSPGLTLTDTQYF. The chain carries TRBV2 and TRBJ2-3; tentative D call: TRBD2 (6 bases). The CDR3 contains 15 residues. The germline gives CDR1 SNHLY, CDR2 FYNNEI. Trimming stripped 6 bases from V and 3 bases from J, with 16 bases between.

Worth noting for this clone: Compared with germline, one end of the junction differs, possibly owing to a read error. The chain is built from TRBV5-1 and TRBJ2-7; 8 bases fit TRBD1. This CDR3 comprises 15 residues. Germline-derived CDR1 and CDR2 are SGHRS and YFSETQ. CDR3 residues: CASSLGGRGPYGQYF. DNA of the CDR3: TGCGCCAGCAGCTTGGGTGGCAGGGGGCCCTACGGGCAGTACTTC. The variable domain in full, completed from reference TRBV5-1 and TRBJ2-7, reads KAGVTQTPRYLIKTRGQQVTLSCSPISGHRSVSWYQQTPGQGLQFLFEYFSETQRNKGNFPGRFSGRQFSNSRSEMNVSTLELGDSALYLCASSLGGRGPYGQYFGPGTRLTVT.

Written as DNA, the CDR3 is TGTGCCAGCAGCCGAGGGGGGGACACCTACGAGCAGTACTTC. As protein: CASSRGGDTYEQYF. This sequence joins TRBV7-2 and TRBJ2-7; weak D call: TRBD2 (7 bases). With 5 bases removed from V and 2 bases from J, the gap between germline ends came to 13 bases. In germline, CDR1 is SGHTA, CDR2 FQGNSA. The CDR3 length is 14 residues.

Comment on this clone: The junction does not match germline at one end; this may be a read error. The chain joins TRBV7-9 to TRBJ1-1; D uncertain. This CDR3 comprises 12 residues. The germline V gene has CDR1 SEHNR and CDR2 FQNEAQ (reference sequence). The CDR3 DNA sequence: TGTTCCAGCAGCCCTCTGAACACTGAAGCTTTCTTT. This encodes CSSSPLNTEAFF. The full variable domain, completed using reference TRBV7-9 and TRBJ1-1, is DTGVSQNPRHKITKRGQNVTFRCDPISEHNRLYWYRQTLGQGPEFLTYFQNEAQLEKSRLLSDRFSAERPKGSFSTLEIQRTEQGDSAMYLCSSSPLNTEAFFGQGTRLTVV.

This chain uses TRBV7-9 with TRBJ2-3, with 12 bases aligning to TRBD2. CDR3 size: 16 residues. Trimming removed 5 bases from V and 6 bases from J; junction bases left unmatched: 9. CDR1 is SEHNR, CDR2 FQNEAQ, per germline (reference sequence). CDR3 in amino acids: CASSSLAGGFGDTQYF. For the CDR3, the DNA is TGTGCCAGCAGCAGCCTAGCGGGGGGGTTTGGGGATACGCAGTATTTT.

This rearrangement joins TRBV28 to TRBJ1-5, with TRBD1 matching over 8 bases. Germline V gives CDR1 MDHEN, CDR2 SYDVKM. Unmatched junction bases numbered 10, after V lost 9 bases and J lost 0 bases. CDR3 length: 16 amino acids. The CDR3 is CASHRDRSYSNQPQHF. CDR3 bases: TGTGCCAGTCACCGGGACAGGTCATATAGCAATCAGCCCCAGCATTTT.

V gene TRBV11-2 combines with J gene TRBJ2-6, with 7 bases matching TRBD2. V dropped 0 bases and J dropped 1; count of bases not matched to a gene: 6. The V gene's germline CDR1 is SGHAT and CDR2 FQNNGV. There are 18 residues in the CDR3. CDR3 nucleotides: TGTGCCAGCAGCTTAGAGGGGGGGATCGGGTCTGGGGCCAACGTCCTGACTTTC. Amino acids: CASSLEGGIGSGANVLTF. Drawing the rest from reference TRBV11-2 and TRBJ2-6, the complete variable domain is EAGVAQSPRYKIIEKRQSVAFWCNPISGHATLYWYQQILGQGPKLLIQFQNNGVVDDSQLPKDRFSAERLKGVDSTLKIQPAKLEDSAVYLCASSLEGGIGSGANVLTFGAGSRLTVL.

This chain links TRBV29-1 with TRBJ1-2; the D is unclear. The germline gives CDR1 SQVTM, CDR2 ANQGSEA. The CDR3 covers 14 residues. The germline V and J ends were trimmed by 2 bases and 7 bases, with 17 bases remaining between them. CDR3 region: CSVESISGGLGYTF. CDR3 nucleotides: TGCAGCGTTGAAAGTATAAGTGGCGGTCTTGGCTACACCTTC. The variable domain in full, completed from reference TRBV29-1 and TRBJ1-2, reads SAVISQKPSRDICQRGTSLTIQCQVDSQVTMMFWYRQQPGQSLTLIATANQGSEATYESGFVIDKFPISRPNLTFSTLTVSNMSPEDSSIYLCSVESISGGLGYTFGSGTRLTVV.

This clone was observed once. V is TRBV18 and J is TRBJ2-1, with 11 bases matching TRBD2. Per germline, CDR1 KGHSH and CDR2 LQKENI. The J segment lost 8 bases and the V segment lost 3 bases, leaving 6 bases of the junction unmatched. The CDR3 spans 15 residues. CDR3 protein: CASSPLAGGRDEQFF. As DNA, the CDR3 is TGTGCCAGCTCACCCCTAGCGGGAGGAAGGGATGAGCAGTTCTTC.

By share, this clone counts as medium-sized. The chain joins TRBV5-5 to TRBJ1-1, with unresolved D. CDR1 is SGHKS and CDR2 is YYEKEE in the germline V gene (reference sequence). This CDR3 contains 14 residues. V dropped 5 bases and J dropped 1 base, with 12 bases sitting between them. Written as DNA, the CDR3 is TGTGCCAGCAGTAGGCTTTGGGCGAACACTGAAGCTTTCTTT. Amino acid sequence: CASSRLWANTEAFF.

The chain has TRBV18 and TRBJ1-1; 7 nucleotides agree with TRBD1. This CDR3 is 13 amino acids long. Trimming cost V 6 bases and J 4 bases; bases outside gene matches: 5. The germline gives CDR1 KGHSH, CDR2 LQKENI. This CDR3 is CASSGQAGTEAFF. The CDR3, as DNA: TGTGCCAGCTCCGGACAGGCTGGCACTGAAGCTTTCTTT. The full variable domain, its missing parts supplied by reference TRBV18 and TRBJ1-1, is NAGVMQNPRHLVRRRGQEARLRCSPMKGHSHVYWYRQLPEEGLKFMVYLQKENIIDESGMPKERFSAEFPKEGPSILRIQQVVRGDSAAYFCASSGQAGTEAFFGQGTRLTVV.